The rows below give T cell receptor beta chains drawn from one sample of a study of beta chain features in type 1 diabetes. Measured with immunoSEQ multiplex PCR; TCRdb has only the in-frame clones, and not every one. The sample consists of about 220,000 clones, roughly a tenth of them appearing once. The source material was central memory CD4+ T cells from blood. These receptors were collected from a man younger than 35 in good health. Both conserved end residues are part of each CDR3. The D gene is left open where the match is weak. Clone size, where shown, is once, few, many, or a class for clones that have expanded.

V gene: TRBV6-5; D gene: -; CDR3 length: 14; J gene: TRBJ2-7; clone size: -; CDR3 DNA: TGTGCCAGCAGGGGACGAAGCCCTTCGGGGGAGCAGTACTTC; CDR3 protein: CASRGRSPSGEQYF
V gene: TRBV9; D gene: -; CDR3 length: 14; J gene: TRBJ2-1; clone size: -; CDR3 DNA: TGTGCCAGCAGCGTATCAAGCTCCTACAATGAGCAGTTCTTC; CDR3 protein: CASSVSSSYNEQFF
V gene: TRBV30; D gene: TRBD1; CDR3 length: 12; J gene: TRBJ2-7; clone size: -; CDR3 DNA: TGTGCCTGGAATGGACAGGGATACGAGCAGTACTTC; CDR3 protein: CAWNGQGYEQYF
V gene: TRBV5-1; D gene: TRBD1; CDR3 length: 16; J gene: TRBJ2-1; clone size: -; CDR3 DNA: TGCGCCAGCAGCTTGGGGACAGGGAACCCCTACAATGAGCAGTTCTTC; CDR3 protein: CASSLGTGNPYNEQFF
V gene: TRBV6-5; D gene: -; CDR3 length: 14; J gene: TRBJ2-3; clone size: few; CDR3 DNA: TGTGCCAGCAGTTACTCCAGGAGCACAGATACGCAGTATTTT; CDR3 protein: CASSYSRSTDTQYF
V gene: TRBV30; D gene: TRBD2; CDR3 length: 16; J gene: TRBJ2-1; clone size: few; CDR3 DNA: TGTGCCTGGAGTGGGAGGACTAGCGGGAGGGCCCTAGAGCAGTTCTTC; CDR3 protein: CAWSGRTSGRALEQFF
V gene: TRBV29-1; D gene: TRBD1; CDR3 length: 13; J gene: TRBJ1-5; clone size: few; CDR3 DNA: TGCAGCGTTGGGACAGGGTTGCATCAGCCCCAGCATTTT; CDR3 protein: CSVGTGLHQPQHF
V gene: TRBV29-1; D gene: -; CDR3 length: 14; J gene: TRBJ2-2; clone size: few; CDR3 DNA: TGCAGCGCCACCCCCAGGGTTGCCACCGGGGAGCTGTTTTTT; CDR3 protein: CSATPRVATGELFF
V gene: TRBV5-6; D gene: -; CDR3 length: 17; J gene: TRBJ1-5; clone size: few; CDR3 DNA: TGTGCCAGCAGTTACGGCGGCATGGGAGATGTCTCGTGGCCCCAGCATTTT; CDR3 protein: CASSYGGMGDVSWPQHF
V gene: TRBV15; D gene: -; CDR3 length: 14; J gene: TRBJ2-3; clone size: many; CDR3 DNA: TGTGCCACCAGCAGCGGGAAGGGCACAGATACGCAGTATTTT; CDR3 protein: CATSSGKGTDTQYF
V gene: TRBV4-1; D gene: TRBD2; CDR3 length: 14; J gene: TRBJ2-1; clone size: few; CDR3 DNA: TGCGCCAGCAGCACGGGAGGGGGGCTGAATGAGCAGTTCTTC; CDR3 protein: CASSTGGGLNEQFF
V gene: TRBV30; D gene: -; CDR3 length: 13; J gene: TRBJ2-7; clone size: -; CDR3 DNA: TGTGCCTGGGACCGGGACGGTCGGGGAGAGCAGTACTTC; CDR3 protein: CAWDRDGRGEQYF
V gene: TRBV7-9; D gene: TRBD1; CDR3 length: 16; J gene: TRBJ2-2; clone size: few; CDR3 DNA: TGTGCCAGCAGCCCAAGGGGGACAGGGGGCGCCGGGGAGCTGTTTTTT; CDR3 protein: CASSPRGTGGAGELFF
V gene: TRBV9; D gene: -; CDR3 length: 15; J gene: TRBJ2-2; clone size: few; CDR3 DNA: TGTGCCAGCAGCGTATCCAGGGGCAACACCGGGGAGCTGTTTTTT; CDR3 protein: CASSVSRGNTGELFF
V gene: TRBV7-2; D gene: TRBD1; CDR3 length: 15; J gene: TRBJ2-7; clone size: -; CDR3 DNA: TGTGCCAGCAGCTCAGCTGGACAGGGGGCCAGCGAGCAGTACTTC; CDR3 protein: CASSSAGQGASEQYF
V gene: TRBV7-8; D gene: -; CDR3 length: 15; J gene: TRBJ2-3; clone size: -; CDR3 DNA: TGTGCCAGCAGCTTAATGGCTAGCAGCACAGATACGCAGTATTTT; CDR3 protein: CASSLMASSTDTQYF
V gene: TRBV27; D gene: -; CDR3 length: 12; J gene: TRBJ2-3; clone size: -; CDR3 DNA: TGTGCCAGCAGTACAACGGGAGATACGCAGTATTTT; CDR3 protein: CASSTTGDTQYF
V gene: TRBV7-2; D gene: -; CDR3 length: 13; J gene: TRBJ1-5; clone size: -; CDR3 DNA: TGTGCCAGCAGCTTACGGGGTAATCAGCCCCAGCATTTT; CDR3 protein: CASSLRGNQPQHF
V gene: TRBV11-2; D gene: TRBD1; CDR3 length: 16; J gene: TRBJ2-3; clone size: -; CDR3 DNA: TGTGCCAGCAGCCGCATGGGACAGAGCAGCACAGATACGCAGTATTTT; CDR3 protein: CASSRMGQSSTDTQYF
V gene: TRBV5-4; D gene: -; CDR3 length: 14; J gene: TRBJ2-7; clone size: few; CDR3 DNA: TGTGCCAGCAGTCCGGGGGACTTAGCCTACGAGCAGTACTTC; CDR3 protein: CASSPGDLAYEQYF
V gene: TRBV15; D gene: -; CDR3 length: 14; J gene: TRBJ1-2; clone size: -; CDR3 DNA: TGTGCCACCAGCAGAGGTGACACGGAACAGGGCTACACCTTC; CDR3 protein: CATSRGDTEQGYTF
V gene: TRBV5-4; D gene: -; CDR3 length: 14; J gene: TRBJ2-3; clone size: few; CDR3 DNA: TGTGCCAGCAGCCAAAACGGAGGCACAGATACGCAGTATTTT; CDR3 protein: CASSQNGGTDTQYF
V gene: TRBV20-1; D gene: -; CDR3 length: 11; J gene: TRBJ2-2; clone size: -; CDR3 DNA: TGCAGTGCAACGGGCCCCGGGGAGCTGTTTTTT; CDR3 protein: CSATGPGELFF
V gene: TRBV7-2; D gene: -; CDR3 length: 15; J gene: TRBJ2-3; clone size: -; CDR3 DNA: TGTGCCAGCAGCCCCCGGGGAGGTGGCACAGATACGCAGTATTTT; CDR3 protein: CASSPRGGGTDTQYF
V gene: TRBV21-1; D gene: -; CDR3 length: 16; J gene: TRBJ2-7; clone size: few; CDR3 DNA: TGTGCCAGCAGCAATCGCCGACCCGGGCGTGGATGCGAGCAGTACTTC; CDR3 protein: CASSNRRPGRGCEQYF
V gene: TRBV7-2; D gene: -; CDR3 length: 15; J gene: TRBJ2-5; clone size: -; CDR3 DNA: TGTGCCAGCAGCTCTAATGGGCCTGGCCAGGAGACCCAGTACTTC; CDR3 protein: CASSSNGPGQETQYF
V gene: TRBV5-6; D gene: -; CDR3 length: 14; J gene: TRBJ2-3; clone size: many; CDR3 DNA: TGTGCCAGCAGCTTTGACCGAGGCACAGATACGCAGTATTTT; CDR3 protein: CASSFDRGTDTQYF
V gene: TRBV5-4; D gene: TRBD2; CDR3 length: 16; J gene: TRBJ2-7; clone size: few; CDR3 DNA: TGTGCCAGCAGCCCGAAAGGGCTAGCGGGGATCTACGAGCAGTACTTC; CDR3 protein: CASSPKGLAGIYEQYF
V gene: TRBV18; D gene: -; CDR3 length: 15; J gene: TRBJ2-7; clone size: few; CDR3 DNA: TGTGCCAGCTCACCCTTCCGGGACTCACTCTACGAGCAGTACTTC; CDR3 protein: CASSPFRDSLYEQYF
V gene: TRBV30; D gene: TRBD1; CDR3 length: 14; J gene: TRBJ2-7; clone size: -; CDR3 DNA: TGTGCCTGGACCCGGACAGGGGGAGCCTACGAGCAGTACTTC; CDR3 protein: CAWTRTGGAYEQYF
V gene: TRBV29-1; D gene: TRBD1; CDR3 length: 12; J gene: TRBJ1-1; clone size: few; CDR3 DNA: TGCAGCGGGGACAGGGGTAACACTGAAGCTTTCTTT; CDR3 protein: CSGDRGNTEAFF
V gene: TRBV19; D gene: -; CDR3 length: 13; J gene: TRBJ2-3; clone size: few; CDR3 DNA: TGTGCCAGTAGTCTCAGACGGACAGATACGCAGTATTTT; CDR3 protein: CASSLRRTDTQYF
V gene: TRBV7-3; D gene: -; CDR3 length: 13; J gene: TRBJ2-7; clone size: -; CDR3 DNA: TGTGCCAGCAGCTTAGCCACCCAGAACGAGCAGTACTTC; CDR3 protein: CASSLATQNEQYF
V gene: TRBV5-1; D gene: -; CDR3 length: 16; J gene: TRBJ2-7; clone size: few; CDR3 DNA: TGCGCCAGCAGCCCAAATGAAAGGGGTCCCTCCTACGAGCAGTACTTC; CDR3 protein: CASSPNERGPSYEQYF
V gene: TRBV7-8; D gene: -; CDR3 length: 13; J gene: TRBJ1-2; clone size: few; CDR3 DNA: TGTGCCAGCAGCTTTGAGGGGGGGGGCGGCTACACCTTC; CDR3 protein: CASSFEGGGGYTF
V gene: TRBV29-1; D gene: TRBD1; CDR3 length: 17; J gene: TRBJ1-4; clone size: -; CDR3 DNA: TGCAGCGCCACCGGGACAGGGGGCCCTTCAACTAATGAAAAACTGTTTTTT; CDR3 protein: CSATGTGGPSTNEKLFF
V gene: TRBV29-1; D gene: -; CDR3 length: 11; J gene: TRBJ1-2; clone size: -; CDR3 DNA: TGCAGCGTTGGGGGGGCGCAGGGCTACACCTTC; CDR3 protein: CSVGGAQGYTF
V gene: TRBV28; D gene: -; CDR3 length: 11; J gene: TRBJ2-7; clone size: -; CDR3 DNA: TGTGCCAGCAGAGCGTCCTACGAGCAGTACTTC; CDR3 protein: CASRASYEQYF
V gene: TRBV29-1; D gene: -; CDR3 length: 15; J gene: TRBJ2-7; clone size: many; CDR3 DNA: TGCAGCGTTGAGCGAGCCCAGGGGGGCTCCTACGAGCAGTACTTC; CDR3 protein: CSVERAQGGSYEQYF
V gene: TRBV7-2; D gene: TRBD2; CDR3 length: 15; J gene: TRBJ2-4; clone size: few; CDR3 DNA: TGTGCCAGCAGCTTCGGGGCTAGCGGGTTAAACATTCAGTACTTC; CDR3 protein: CASSFGASGLNIQYF
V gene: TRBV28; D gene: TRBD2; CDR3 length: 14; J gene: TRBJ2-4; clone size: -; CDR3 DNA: TGTGCCAGCAGTTCCCCCCTAGCGGAAAACATTCAGTACTTC; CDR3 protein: CASSSPLAENIQYF
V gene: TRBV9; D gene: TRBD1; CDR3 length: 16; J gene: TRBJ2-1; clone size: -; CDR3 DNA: TGTGCCAGCAGCGTAGTTAGTACAGGGGGAAACAATGAGCAGTTCTTC; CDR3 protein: CASSVVSTGGNNEQFF
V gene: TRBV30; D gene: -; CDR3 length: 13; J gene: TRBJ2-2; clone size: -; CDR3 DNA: TGTGCCTGGCAAATGGATCGGACCGGGGAGCTGTTTTTT; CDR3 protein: CAWQMDRTGELFF
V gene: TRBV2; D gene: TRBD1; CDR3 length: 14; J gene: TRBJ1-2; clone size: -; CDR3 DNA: TGTGCCAGCCATCCCTCCAGGGGGACGGGTGGCTACACCTTC; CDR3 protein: CASHPSRGTGGYTF
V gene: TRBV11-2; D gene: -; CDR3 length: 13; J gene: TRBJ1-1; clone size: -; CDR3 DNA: TGTGCCAGCAGCCCCGGACGGGCGGCGGTCGCTTTCTTT; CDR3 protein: CASSPGRAAVAFF
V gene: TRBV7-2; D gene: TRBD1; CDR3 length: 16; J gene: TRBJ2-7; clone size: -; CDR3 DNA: TGTGCCAGCAGCTTATGGGTCCTGGACAGGGGAGACGAGCAGTACTTC; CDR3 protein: CASSLWVLDRGDEQYF
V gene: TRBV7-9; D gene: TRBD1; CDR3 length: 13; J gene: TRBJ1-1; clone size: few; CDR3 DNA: TGTGCCAGCAGCTCACAGGGGGTAGCTGAAGCTTTCTTT; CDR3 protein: CASSSQGVAEAFF
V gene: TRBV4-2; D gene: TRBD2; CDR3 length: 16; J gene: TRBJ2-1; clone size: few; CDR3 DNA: TGTGCCAGCAGCCAAGAATCAGCGGGAGGCTACAATGAGCAGTTCTTC; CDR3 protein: CASSQESAGGYNEQFF
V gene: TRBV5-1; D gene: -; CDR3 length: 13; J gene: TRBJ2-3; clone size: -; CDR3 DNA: TGCGCCAGCAGCTTGGCCCCCGGAGGTACGCAGTATTTT; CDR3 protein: CASSLAPGGTQYF
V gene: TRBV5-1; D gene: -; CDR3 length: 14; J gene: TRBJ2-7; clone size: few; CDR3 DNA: TGCGCCAGCAGCTTCAGGGGAAGGTCCTACGAGCAGTACTTC; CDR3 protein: CASSFRGRSYEQYF
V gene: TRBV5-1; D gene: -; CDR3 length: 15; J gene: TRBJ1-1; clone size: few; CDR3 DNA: TGCGCCAGCAGCCCTACGCTGGACAGTCACACTGAAGCTTTCTTT; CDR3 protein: CASSPTLDSHTEAFF
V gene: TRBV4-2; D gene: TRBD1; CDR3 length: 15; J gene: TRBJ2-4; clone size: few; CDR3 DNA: TGTGCCAGCAGCCAAGCAGACAGGGGGCTGGGCATTCAGTACTTC; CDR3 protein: CASSQADRGLGIQYF
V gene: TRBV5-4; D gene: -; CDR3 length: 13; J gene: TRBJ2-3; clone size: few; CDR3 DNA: TGTGCCAGCAGCTCCGGGTCCACAGATACGCAGTATTTT; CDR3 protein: CASSSGSTDTQYF
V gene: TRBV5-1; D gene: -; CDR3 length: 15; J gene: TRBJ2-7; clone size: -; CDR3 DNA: TGCGCCAGCAGCTTGGTTGCCGGCTCCGCCTACGAGCAGTACTTC; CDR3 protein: CASSLVAGSAYEQYF
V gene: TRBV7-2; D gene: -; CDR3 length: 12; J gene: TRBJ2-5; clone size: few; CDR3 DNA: TGTGCCAGCAGCCGTCTTCAAGAGACCCAGTACTTC; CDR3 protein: CASSRLQETQYF